Below, 27 T cell receptor beta chains from the same sample are listed, as sequenced in a study of OX40 agonist ivuxolimab in advanced cancers. Assay used: immunoSEQ multiplex PCR; TCRdb lists only in-frame clones, some missing. The data contain some 64,000 clones, roughly nine tenths of them singletons. Sequences were derived from CD4+ or CD8+ T cells sorted from blood, sampled in a trial of the OX40 agonist ivuxolimab. The receptors shown here come from an adult with an advanced solid tumor such as melanoma, head and neck, liver or kidney cancer.

The chain recombines TRBV27 with TRBJ1-2; D gene uncertain. CDR1 and CDR2 (germline): MNHEY, SMNVEV (reference sequence). The CDR3 covers 15 residues. Trimming took off 0 bases at V and 4 bases at J, with 12 bases between the two ends. The CDR3 here is CASSLSSRAAYGYTF. The CDR3 DNA follows: TGTGCCAGCAGTTTATCGAGTAGGGCAGCCTATGGCTACACCTTC.

The chain carries TRBV6-6 and TRBJ1-1; 8 bases line up with TRBD1. Germline V gene lookup returns CDR1 MNHNY and CDR2 SVGAGI (reference sequence). The CDR3 covers 14 residues. J lost 4 bases, V lost 8 bases, and 9 bases had no gene match. CDR3 DNA sequence: TGTGCCAGCGCACAGGGGGGCTCTAGCACTGAAGCTTTCTTT. Amino acids: CASAQGGSSTEAFF.

This sequence joins TRBV18 and TRBJ2-1; D gene ambiguous. The CDR3 runs to 14 residues. The V end lost 4 bases, the J end lost 2 bases, and 9 bases lay between the germline ends. Looked up from germline, CDR1 is KGHSH and CDR2 is LQKENI. The CDR3 sequence is CASSREPTYNEQFF. The CDR3 bases are TGTGCCAGCTCACGCGAGCCCACCTACAATGAGCAGTTCTTC.

The V and J genes are TRBV18 and TRBJ1-1; perhaps TRBD1 as D (5 bases). Between the trimmed V and J ends, which lost 3 bases and 1 base, there was a span of 15 bases. Germline CDR1 and CDR2: KGHSH and LQKENI. This CDR3 has 16 residues. The CDR3 DNA is TGTGCCAGCTCACCTTGGGCAGGGCGAGGGAACACTGAAGCTTTCTTT. Encoded protein: CASSPWAGRGNTEAFF.

The chain employs TRBV6-5 and TRBJ2-2; either TRBD1 or TRBD2 may supply D (6 bases each). The CDR3 sequence is 14 residues long. V dropped 7 bases and J dropped 4 bases, with 13 bases sitting between them. Germline V lookup: CDR1 MNHEY, CDR2 SVGAGI. The CDR3 loop reads CASTRGLVTGELFF. The CDR3 DNA reads TGTGCCAGCACTCGGGGGCTAGTCACCGGGGAGCTGTTTTTT.

The chain uses TRBV4-1 and TRBJ1-1; no firm D call. The CDR3 totals 13 residues. The ends were cut back, 1 base at V and 3 bases at J, with 6 bases in the middle. Germline V gene sequence: CDR1 MGHRA, CDR2 YSYEKL. Here the CDR3 DNA reads TGCGCCAGCAGCCAAGTAGGAGACACTGAAGCTTTCTTT. This gives the protein CASSQVGDTEAFF.

The rearrangement links TRBV4-1 to TRBJ1-1; D ambiguous. The V gene's germline CDR1 is MGHRA and CDR2 YSYEKL. The V end was cut by 1 base, the J end by 4 bases, with 13 bases between. The CDR3 extends over 15 amino acids. The CDR3 bases are TGCGCCAGCAGCCAAGGGGTAGGGTTGGGCACTGAAGCTTTCTTT. Translating it yields CASSQGVGLGTEAFF.

The V and J genes are TRBV15 and TRBJ2-7; 8 bases align to TRBD1. CDR1 and CDR2 from the germline V gene are LNHNV and YYDKDF (reference sequence). The CDR3 spans 15 residues. With V trimmed by 0 bases and J by 7 bases, 8 bases remained unmatched. The CDR3 is CATSRDNQGAGEQYF. The CDR3 bases are TGTGCCACCAGCAGAGATAACCAGGGGGCGGGAGAGCAGTACTTC. Drawing the rest from reference TRBV15 and TRBJ2-7, the complete variable domain is DAMVIQNPRYQVTQFGKPVTLSCSQTLNHNVMYWYQQKSSQAPKLLFHYYDKDFNNEADTPDNFQSRRPNTSFCFLDIRSPGLGDTAMYLCATSRDNQGAGEQYFGPGTRLTVT.

The V call is TRBV27, the J call TRBJ2-7, with 8 positions matching TRBD2. J gave up 11 bases and V 7 bases, and 10 bases lay outside the gene matches. Germline V lookup: CDR1 MNHEY, CDR2 SMNVEV (reference sequence). The length of the CDR3 is 12 residues. Here the CDR3 reads CASTPSGGREYF. CDR3 DNA: TGTGCCAGCACCCCATCGGGGGGGAGGGAGTACTTC.

CDR3 nucleotides: TGTGCCAGCACTCCCAGCGGCGGGGGGGCCGTTTTCGAGACCCAGTACTTC. It codes for CASTPSGGGAVFETQYF. V is TRBV2 and J is TRBJ2-5, with 9 bases fitting TRBD2. V was pared by 7 bases and J by 5 bases, with 17 bases of the junction left unmatched. Germline lookup yields CDR1 SNHLY and CDR2 FYNNEI. The CDR3 is 17 amino acids.

This clone showed up just once. This chain uses TRBV7-2 with TRBJ2-3, with a possible D match to TRBD2 (5 bases). The CDR3 has 14 amino acids. The V gene's germline CDR1 is SGHTA and CDR2 FQGNSA. Trimming took 2 bases from V and 2 from J, leaving 8 bases between them. In DNA, the CDR3 is TGTGCCAGCAGCTTAACTAGGGCCACAGATACGCAGTATTTT. Translated: CASSLTRATDTQYF.

This clone was seen only once. Germline is not matched at one junction end, which may reflect a read error. This rearrangement joins TRBV30 to TRBJ2-5; 7 bases line up with TRBD2. Germline V gene lookup returns CDR1 GTSNPN and CDR2 SVGIG (reference sequence). CDR3 length: 12 residues. The CDR3 here is CARREGSETQYF. CDR3 nucleotides: TGTGCCCGGAGGGAGGGGTCAGAGACCCAGTACTTC.

The V call is TRBV18, the J call TRBJ1-4; 10 nucleotides align to TRBD1. Germline assignment: CDR1 KGHSH and CDR2 LQKENI. V lost 3 bases and J lost 5; bases outside the gene matches: 3. This CDR3 contains 15 residues. CDR3 amino acids: CASSPDRGGNEKLFF. CDR3 DNA: TGTGCCAGCTCACCGGACAGGGGGGGGAATGAAAAACTGTTTTTT.

J is TRBJ2-1 and V is TRBV9, with a possible D match to TRBD1 (5 bases). The CDR3 is 15 amino acids. Trimming shortened V by 4 bases and J by 6 bases, and 17 bases separated the two germline ends. Germline V gives CDR1 SGDLS, CDR2 YYNGEE. CDR3: CASSPASLGRNEQFF. CDR3 nucleotide sequence: TGTGCCAGCAGCCCAGCCTCCCTGGGGCGCAATGAGCAGTTCTTC.

This chain uses TRBV4-2 with TRBJ2-7, with D perhaps matching TRBD2 (6 bases). The CDR3 consists of 16 residues. The V end lost 0 bases, the J end lost 0 bases, and 12 bases lay between the germline ends. Germline V lookup: CDR1 LGHNA, CDR2 YNFKEQ. CDR3 DNA sequence: TGTGCCAGCAGCCAAGATCAACGGGGGAGCTCCTACGAGCAGTACTTC. Translation gives CASSQDQRGSSYEQYF.

The chain joins TRBV27 to TRBJ1-5; D might be TRBD1 (5 bases). The CDR3 is 15 residues long. V was shortened by 0 bases and J by 2 bases, with 8 bases between the two germline ends. Per germline, CDR1 MNHEY and CDR2 SMNVEV (reference sequence). CDR3 sequence: CASSLSRRGNQPQHF. The CDR3 DNA reads TGTGCCAGCAGTTTATCACGCAGGGGCAATCAGCCCCAGCATTTT.

The rearrangement joins TRBV5-4 to TRBJ1-1; the D gene is possibly TRBD1 (6 bases). With 4 bases removed from V and 7 bases from J, the gap between germline ends came to 17 bases. Germline assignment: CDR1 SGHNT and CDR2 YYREEE (reference sequence). This CDR3 contains 14 residues. CDR3 DNA: TGTGCCAGCAGCAGGGAAACAGGGTCCTTTGAAGCTTTCTTT. Translated, it gives CASSRETGSFEAFF.

V gene TRBV19 combines with J gene TRBJ2-2; maybe TRBD2 (6 bases). Trimming left V 5 bases short and J 0 bases short, with 10 bases between. Germline CDR1 and CDR2: LNHDA and SQIVND (reference sequence). The CDR3 contains 15 residues. The CDR3 DNA reads as TGTGCCAGTAGTGTAGTAGCGGCGAACACCGGGGAGCTGTTTTTT. Its protein is CASSVVAANTGELFF.

CDR3 amino acids: CASSPLGENTEAFF. CDR3 DNA: TGTGCCAGCTCACCACTAGGAGAGAACACTGAAGCTTTCTTT. The J gene is TRBJ1-1, the V gene TRBV18, with no clear D. The CDR3 covers 14 residues. CDR1 KGHSH and CDR2 LQKENI come from the germline V gene. V lost 1 base, J lost 1 base, and 7 bases lay in between.

Here the CDR3 reads CASSFSSGANNEQFF. The CDR3 DNA is TGTGCCAGCAGCTTTTCATCAGGGGCAAACAATGAGCAGTTCTTC. The rearrangement links TRBV7-7 to TRBJ2-1, with D maybe TRBD1 (6 bases). Germline lookup yields CDR1 SSHAT and CDR2 FNYEAQ (reference sequence). The CDR3 runs 15 residues. Trimming stripped 3 bases from V and 5 bases from J, with 14 bases between.

This clone has only one observation. The chain joins TRBV5-3 to TRBJ1-5, with 11 bases that match TRBD1. TRBV5-3 is classed as an ORF, of uncertain function. CDR3 length equals 19 residues. V shed 5 bases and J 2 bases; nucleotides not matched to a gene: 15. CDR3 amino acids: CARRHTGTGGISGNQPQHF. CDR3 coding DNA: TGTGCCAGAAGGCATACCGGGACAGGGGGGATTTCTGGCAATCAGCCCCAGCATTTT.

This clone occurred once. The rearrangement uses TRBV11-2 and TRBJ1-1; D perhaps matches TRBD1 (5 bases). This CDR3 is built from 16 residues. The germline gives CDR1 SGHAT, CDR2 FQNNGV. With 1 base removed from V and 4 bases from J, the gap between germline ends came to 16 bases. The CDR3 sequence: CASSLGSWAGRTEAFF. Written as DNA, the CDR3 is TGTGCCAGCAGCTTAGGTTCCTGGGCGGGGCGCACTGAAGCTTTCTTT.

This chain connects TRBV7-2 to TRBJ1-3; 9 nucleotides line up with TRBD1. Losses at the gene ends were 6 bases for V and 3 bases for J; bases not matched to a gene: 9. Germline V gene lookup returns CDR1 SGHTA and CDR2 FQGNSA. CDR3 size: 16 residues. CDR3 loop: CASRPQGALGGNTIYF. CDR3 bases: TGTGCCAGCAGGCCACAGGGGGCTCTTGGTGGAAACACCATATATTTT. The full variable domain, completed using reference TRBV7-2 and TRBJ1-3, is GAGVSQSPSNKVTEKGKDVELRCDPISGHTALYWYRQSLGQGLEFLIYFQGNSAPDKSGLPSDRFSAERTGGSVSTLTIQRTQQEDSAVYLCASRPQGALGGNTIYFGEGSWLTVV.

As to this clone: At one end the junction does not follow the germline gene, possibly because of a read error. V gene TRBV6-5 combines with J gene TRBJ1-1; tentative D call: TRBD1 (5 bases). In germline, CDR1 is MNHEY, CDR2 SVGAGI. The CDR3 consists of 15 residues. The CDR3 loop reads CASGYSMDMNTEAFF. The CDR3 DNA reads TGTGCCAGCGGTTACTCTATGGACATGAACACTGAAGCTTTCTTT.

The rearrangement links TRBV2 to TRBJ1-2; no definite D call. Per the germline V gene, CDR1 is SNHLY and CDR2 is FYNNEI. The CDR3 is 15 amino acids. The ends were cut back, 3 bases at V and 2 bases at J, with 13 bases in the middle. CDR3 DNA sequence: TGTGCCAGCAGTGATTCAGGCCTCGGGAACTATGGCTACACCTTC. Amino acid sequence: CASSDSGLGNYGYTF.

The V gene is TRBV5-1, the J gene TRBJ1-2; TRBD1 aligns across 8 bases. The CDR3 has 14 amino acids. Germline trimming cut 4 bases from V and 8 bases from J; bases unmatched to any gene: 10. Germline V gene sequence: CDR1 SGHRS, CDR2 YFSETQ. The CDR3 protein is CASSLQDRGGGYTF. Written as DNA, the CDR3 is TGCGCCAGCAGCCTGCAAGACAGGGGAGGGGGCTACACCTTC.

The J gene is TRBJ2-5, the V gene TRBV5-4, with D possibly matching TRBD2 (7 bases). V gave up 0 bases and J gave up 4 bases, with 25 bases separating them. The CDR3 runs to 19 residues. Germline CDR1 and CDR2: SGHNT and YYREEE (reference sequence). The CDR3 sequence is CASSLVSFAGALFGETQYF. CDR3 nucleotides: TGTGCCAGCAGCTTGGTTAGTTTTGCGGGGGCATTGTTTGGAGAGACCCAGTACTTC.